The 27 T cell receptor beta chains below were found in one sample sequenced in a study of blood T cell repertoires in COVID-19 (dated by TCRdb to the early 2020s). The library was prepared using the immunoSEQ multiplex PCR assay. Sourced from immuneACCESS, this table was stored by TCRdb with only in-frame sequences that have V and J called. A share of the clones is absent; for the studies checked, an unresolved V gene accounts for under half, and the remainder has no known explanation. Across this sample there are about 200,000 clones, with 80% seen only once. Of the sample, around 5.4% falls within the top ten clones. The source material was peripheral blood. These receptors originate from a woman aged 70 to 79 with acute or convalescent COVID-19.

V gene TRBV28 combines with J gene TRBJ1-1; D is possibly TRBD1 (5 bases). The germline CDR1 and CDR2 sequences are MDHEN and SYDVKM. The CDR3 covers 15 residues. V shed 5 bases and J shed 3 bases, with 16 bases lying between them. The DNA of the CDR3 is TGTGCCAGCAGTGCCTCAGGGATGCTGGACACTGAAGCTTTCTTT. Protein sequence: CASSASGMLDTEAFF.

The chain is built from TRBV27 and TRBJ2-4; 8 bases map to TRBD1. Germline assignment: CDR1 MNHEY and CDR2 SMNVEV (reference sequence). The CDR3 has 12 residues. V shed 5 bases, J shed 15 bases, and the junction held 9 bases outside the gene matches. The CDR3 DNA follows: TGTGCCAGCAGTACGCGGACAGGGCGGCGGTACTTC. This codes for CASSTRTGRRYF.

This clone was counted a few times. This chain joins TRBV11-2 and TRBJ2-5, with a tentative D call TRBD2 (6 bases). The V gene's germline CDR1 is SGHAT and CDR2 FQNNGV. This CDR3 spans 16 amino acids. With 7 bases removed from V and 7 bases from J, the gap between germline ends came to 25 bases. CDR3 sequence (DNA): TGTGCCAGCACCTCAAATTTCCCCGGGCCAGCGGGGACCCAGTACTTC. Its protein product is CASTSNFPGPAGTQYF. Filled out from reference TRBV11-2 and TRBJ2-5, the complete variable domain reads EAGVAQSPRYKIIEKRQSVAFWCNPISGHATLYWYQQILGQGPKLLIQFQNNGVVDDSQLPKDRFSAERLKGVDSTLKIQPAKLEDSAVYLCASTSNFPGPAGTQYFGPGTRLLVL.

This clone was detected only a few times. V gene TRBV29-1 combines with J gene TRBJ2-2; D is undetermined. CDR1 and CDR2 (germline): SQVTM, ANQGSEA. The CDR3 length is 11 residues. Trimming shortened V by 6 bases and J by 0 bases, and 2 bases separated the two germline ends. The DNA for the CDR3 is TGCAGCGTCTCGAACACCGGGGAGCTGTTTTTT. Protein product: CSVSNTGELFF.

A single count supports this clone. The V and J genes are TRBV5-4 and TRBJ1-1; D remains ambiguous. V was clipped by 4 bases and J by 3 bases, with 16 bases between them. The CDR3 covers 15 residues. Germline assignment: CDR1 SGHNT and CDR2 YYREEE (reference sequence). CDR3 sequence: CASSLTTLGDTEAFF. Here the CDR3 DNA reads TGTGCCAGCAGCCTTACGACACTAGGAGACACTGAAGCTTTCTTT.

The gene calls are TRBV2 and TRBJ2-1; 8 bases agree with TRBD1. The CDR3 covers 14 residues. CDR1 SNHLY and CDR2 FYNNEI come from the germline V gene. With V trimmed by 4 bases and J by 5 bases, 4 bases remained unmatched. CDR3 amino acids: CASSGTGLNNEQFF. CDR3 DNA: TGTGCCAGCAGTGGGACAGGGCTCAACAATGAGCAGTTCTTC.

V and J are TRBV28 and TRBJ2-7; D not resolved. V was shortened by 3 bases and J by 5 bases, with 14 bases between the two germline ends. This CDR3 region has 14 residues. Germline V lookup: CDR1 MDHEN, CDR2 SYDVKM. CDR3 protein: CASSFAARLNEQYF. CDR3 bases: TGTGCCAGCAGTTTTGCGGCCCGGTTAAACGAGCAGTACTTC.

This clone was picked up one time. At one boundary the junction diverges from the germline segment, which might be a read error. This chain joins TRBV29-1 and TRBJ1-4; TRBD1 matches at 8 bases. CDR1 is SQVTM, CDR2 ANQGSEA, per germline. CDR3 length: 15 residues. The CDR3 spells CSVPNAQGAGETLFF. The DNA for the CDR3 is TGCAGCGTCCCAAATGCCCAGGGGGCGGGGGAAACACTGTTTTTT.

This clone occurred once. The chain joins TRBV7-3 to TRBJ2-1; TRBD2 matches at 16 bases. The CDR3 sequence is 14 residues long. The germline V gene encodes CDR1 SGHTA and CDR2 FQGTGA. V dropped 5 bases and J dropped 10; count of bases not matched to a gene: 2. DNA of the CDR3: TGTGCCAGCAGCACGGGACTAGCGGGAGGGGAGCAGTTCTTC. It translates to CASSTGLAGGEQFF. Combining the CDR3 with reference TRBV7-3 and TRBJ2-1 gives the whole variable domain GAGVSQTPSNKVTEKGKYVELRCDPISGHTALYWYRQSLGQGPEFLIYFQGTGAADDSGLPNDRFFAVRPEGSVSTLKIQRTERGDSAVYLCASSTGLAGGEQFFGPGTRLTVL.

The chain employs TRBV6-6 and TRBJ2-1; a possible D gene is TRBD2 (6 bases). This CDR3 is built from 14 residues. Germline V gene data show CDR1 as MNHNY and CDR2 as SVGAGI (reference sequence). Trimming pared 7 bases from V and 2 bases from J, leaving 12 bases between. DNA for the CDR3: TGTGCCAGCAACTTAGCGGAAACCTACAATGAGCAGTTCTTC. Its protein product is CASNLAETYNEQFF.

This chain joins TRBV9 and TRBJ1-1; TRBD1 is a possible D gene (5 bases). V was clipped by 0 bases and J by 1 base, with 7 bases between them. Germline V gene sequence: CDR1 SGDLS, CDR2 YYNGEE. This CDR3 has 14 residues. CDR3: CASSVAQGNTEAFF. The CDR3 DNA sequence: TGTGCCAGCAGCGTAGCGCAGGGGAACACTGAAGCTTTCTTT.

This rearrangement joins TRBV30 to TRBJ1-2; D might be TRBD1 (6 bases). CDR1 and CDR2 (germline): GTSNPN, SVGIG (reference sequence). Trimming removed 2 bases from V and 1 base from J, with 14 bases in between. The CDR3 is made up of 15 amino acids. DNA of the CDR3: TGTGCCTGGAGTCGAGGGGGAACAAATAACTATGGCTACACCTTC. Protein: CAWSRGGTNNYGYTF.

The rearrangement links TRBV27 to TRBJ1-6; D is undetermined. The germline V gene encodes CDR1 MNHEY and CDR2 SMNVEV (reference sequence). Trimming removed 5 bases from V and 7 bases from J, with 15 bases in between. The CDR3 consists of 15 residues. The CDR3 DNA reads TGTGCCAGCAGTCTTAAGCGGACGGGGAATTCACCCCTCCACTTT. Translated, it gives CASSLKRTGNSPLHF.

The V gene is TRBV3-1 (or the pseudogene TRBV3-2), the J gene TRBJ2-3, with 11 positions matching TRBD2. The CDR3 sequence is 19 residues long. CDR1 is LGHDT, CDR2 YNNKEL, per germline (reference sequence). Unmatched junction bases numbered 13, after V lost 4 bases and J lost 1 base. CDR3 nucleotides: TGTGCCAGCAGCCCAGAGGGGCTAGCGGGAGGCTACGGCACAGATACGCAGTATTTT. This translates into CASSPEGLAGGYGTDTQYF.

V and J are TRBV28 and TRBJ2-7; D call uncertain. Germline V CDR1 and CDR2: MDHEN, SYDVKM. This CDR3 is built from 14 residues. Trimming shortened V by 2 bases and J by 3 bases, and 11 bases separated the two germline ends. The CDR3 bases are TGTGCCAGCAGTTTAGCACCACTCAACTACGAGCAGTACTTC. The encoded protein is CASSLAPLNYEQYF.

The V gene is TRBV7-9, the J gene TRBJ1-6; D may be TRBD1 (5 bases). The V gene's germline CDR1 is SEHNR and CDR2 FQNEAQ (reference sequence). The CDR3 length is 15 residues. Deletions cut 3 bases from V and 5 bases from J, with 11 bases between. In DNA form, the CDR3 reads TGTGCCAGCAGCTTGCGGCAGGGCGATAATTCACCCCTCCACTTT. Translating it yields CASSLRQGDNSPLHF.

This sequence joins TRBV29-1 and TRBJ2-1, with 9 bases aligning to TRBD1. V lost 8 bases, J lost 7 bases, and 6 bases stayed unmatched. The CDR3 sequence is 12 residues long. Germline V gene lookup returns CDR1 SQVTM and CDR2 ANQGSEA. The CDR3 bases are TGCAGCCCTTGGACAGGGGCGAATGAGCAGTTCTTC. Its translation: CSPWTGANEQFF.

The V call is TRBV6-1, the J call TRBJ1-2; D is uncertain. The CDR3 is made up of 12 amino acids. Germline V lookup: CDR1 MNHNS, CDR2 SASEGT. Trimming took off 2 bases at V and 5 bases at J, with 6 bases between the two ends. DNA for the CDR3: TGTGCCAGCAGTGAATGGGAGTATGGCTACACCTTC. Protein sequence: CASSEWEYGYTF.

The chain links TRBV19 to TRBJ1-5; D ambiguous. This CDR3 has 12 amino acids. CDR1 LNHDA and CDR2 SQIVND come from the germline V gene (reference sequence). V lost 7 bases to trimming and J lost 8 bases, with 12 bases between them. CDR3 sequence: CASTDREEPQHF. The DNA for the CDR3 is TGTGCCAGTACCGACCGGGAGGAGCCCCAGCATTTT.

V is TRBV19 and J is TRBJ1-3; no firm D call. The ends were cut back, 3 bases at V and 2 bases at J, with 14 bases in the middle. CDR3 length equals 16 residues. Germline CDR1 reads LNHDA; CDR2 reads SQIVND (reference sequence). The CDR3 loop is CASSIQAQSPGNTIYF. The CDR3 nucleotides read TGTGCCAGTAGTATCCAGGCCCAATCTCCTGGAAACACCATATATTTT. Supplemented by reference TRBV19 and TRBJ1-3, the full variable domain reads DGGITQSPKYLFRKEGQNVTLSCEQNLNHDAMYWYRQDPGQGLRLIYYSQIVNDFQKGDIAEGYSVSREKKESFPLTVTSAQKNPTAFYLCASSIQAQSPGNTIYFGEGSWLTVV.

J is TRBJ1-4 and V is TRBV24-1, with D possibly matching TRBD1 (6 bases). Germline V CDR1 and CDR2: KGHDR, SFDVKD. CDR3 length: 16 amino acids. Trimming pared 4 bases from V and 3 bases from J, leaving 14 bases between. The DNA of the CDR3 is TGTGCCACCAGTGACTCGGACAGAGGGTCTAATGAAAAACTGTTTTTT. Translating gives CATSDSDRGSNEKLFF.

The V call is TRBV6-2 or TRBV6-3, the J call TRBJ2-3; 10 nucleotides match TRBD1. J was trimmed by 4 bases and V by 2 bases; bases with no gene match: 9. This CDR3 contains 17 residues. The germline gives CDR1 MNHEY, CDR2 SVGEGT. The CDR3 nucleotides read TGTGCCAGCAGTTACCTAGGGGGGACAGGGGAGGCAGATACGCAGTATTTT. This translates into CASSYLGGTGEADTQYF.

The chain combines TRBV5-4 with TRBJ2-5; TRBD2 matches at 8 bases. Germline V gene sequence: CDR1 SGHNT, CDR2 YYREEE (reference sequence). The CDR3 sequence is 14 residues long. J lost 5 bases, V lost 4 bases, and 7 bases had no gene match. The CDR3 DNA follows: TGTGCCAGCAGCAGCAACGGGAGGGCGGAGACCCAGTACTTC. Amino acid sequence: CASSSNGRAETQYF. The full variable domain, completed using reference TRBV5-4 and TRBJ2-5, is ETGVTQSPTHLIKTRGQQVTLRCSSQSGHNTVSWYQQALGQGPQFIFQYYREEENGRGNFPPRFSGLQFPNYSSELNVNALELDDSALYLCASSSNGRAETQYFGPGTRLLVL.

This chain links TRBV6-6 with TRBJ1-5; 10 bases match TRBD1. Germline-derived CDR1 and CDR2 are MNHNY and SVGAGI (reference sequence). The V and J ends lost 5 bases and 4 bases, in that order; junction bases with no gene match: 11. The CDR3 consists of 17 residues. The CDR3 spells CASSPDRGPFGNQPQHF. The CDR3 region has the DNA TGTGCCAGCAGTCCAGACAGGGGGCCTTTCGGGAATCAGCCCCAGCATTTT.

This clone was detected only a few times. The chain has TRBV10-1 and TRBJ1-1; D not resolved. The CDR3 runs to 13 residues. The germline gives CDR1 WNHNN, CDR2 SYGVQD (reference sequence). The V end lost 3 bases, the J end lost 3 bases, and 8 bases lay between the germline ends. The CDR3 nucleotides are TGCGCCAGCAGTGATCGCGGGGACACTGAAGCTTTCTTT. Protein: CASSDRGDTEAFF.

The rearrangement links TRBV19 to TRBJ1-1; maybe TRBD1 (6 bases). Germline assignment: CDR1 LNHDA and CDR2 SQIVND (reference sequence). V shed 1 base and J shed 11 bases, with 17 bases lying between them. The CDR3 totals 14 residues. The CDR3: CASSIVGTSVTAFF. The CDR3 region has the DNA TGTGCCAGTAGTATAGTGGGGACAAGCGTGACTGCTTTCTTT.

The genes are TRBV5-1 and TRBJ2-2; D possibly corresponds to TRBD2 (5 bases). The CDR3 totals 15 residues. CDR1 and CDR2 (germline): SGHRS, YFSETQ. The V end was cut by 0 bases, the J end by 4 bases, with 10 bases between. In DNA form, the CDR3 reads TGCGCCAGCAGCTTGGGAGCAGCGGCCACCGGGGAGCTGTTTTTT. Protein: CASSLGAAATGELFF.